A single sample gave rise to the 6 T cell receptor beta chains below, sequenced in a study of molecular identifiers for immune sequencing clone quantification. Each CDR3 protein is one row after TCRdb ran MiXCR on the PCR reads. The data show 460,000 or so distinct CDR3 sequences, with roughly 23% seen just once and roughly 0.81% held by the top ten. Sequencing was carried out using naive CD8+ T cells from blood, with Jurkat cell RNA spiked in. The subset: FACS-sorted CD8+CD4-CCR7+CD45RA+ naive T cells. These receptors were collected from a human donor in good health. Some libraries in this study had Jurkat cell RNA spiked in.

In the case of this clonotype: A much bigger clone sits one base away, suggesting this may be a read error. This chain links TRBV7-9 with TRBJ1-3; D may be TRBD1 (5 bases). The germline V gene encodes CDR1 SEHNR and CDR2 FQNEAQ (reference sequence). There are 14 residues in the CDR3. This CDR3 is CASSDSNSGDTIYF. Written as DNA, the CDR3 is TGTGCCAGCAGCGACAGCAACTCTGGAGACACCATATATTTT.

This clonotype came up many times. This chain uses TRBV7-9 with TRBJ1-1; D unclear. CDR1 is SEHNR and CDR2 is FQNEAQ in the germline V gene (reference sequence). The CDR3 is made up of 13 amino acids. V lost 6 bases to trimming and J lost 0 bases, with 8 bases between them. The CDR3 here is CASSTHLNTEAFF. The CDR3 bases are TGTGCCAGCAGTACACACCTGAACACTGAAGCTTTCTTT.

In its sample, this clonotype was seen a few times. The CDR3 reads CASSLNVAGGQSSTDTQYF. The CDR3 coding sequence is TGTGCCAGCAGCTTAAACGTAGCGGGGGGCCAATCAAGCACAGATACGCAGTATTTT. The J gene is TRBJ2-3, the V gene TRBV7-6, with 10 nucleotides matching TRBD2. The CDR3 has 19 amino acids. V gave up 2 bases and J gave up 0 bases; unmatched junction bases: 11. Germline CDR1 and CDR2: SGHVS and FNYEAQ.

In the case of this clonotype: A much larger clone differs by one base, so this may be a read error. This rearrangement joins TRBV6-5 to TRBJ2-5; possible D gene TRBD1, 7 bases. In germline, CDR1 is MNHEY, CDR2 SVGAGI. The CDR3 runs 14 residues. The CDR3 DNA follows: TGTGCCGGCAGGGGGGTTGGGGACCAAGAGACCCAGTACTTC. It yields the protein CAGRGVGDQETQYF.

Worth noting for this clonotype: Just one base apart from a much larger clone, this may be a read error. This chain connects TRBV7-2 to TRBJ2-7, with 14 bases aligning to TRBD2. This CDR3 is 14 amino acids long. Germline assignment: CDR1 SGHTA and CDR2 FQGNSA. The CDR3 sequence is CASSSGLAGVEQHF. As DNA, the CDR3 is TGTGCCAGCAGCTCGGGACTAGCGGGGGTCGAGCAGCACTTC.

As regards this clonotype: One base away lies a much larger clone, so this may be a sequencing read error. Without the conserved terminal phenylalanine or tryptophan, this CDR3 likely stems from a read error. The CDR3 DNA is TGTGCCAGCAACCCGACAGGGGCAAGCGAGCAGTACTCC. It translates to CASNPTGASEQYS. V is TRBV9 and J is TRBJ2-7; 8 positions match TRBD1. V trimming: 6 bases; J trimming: 6 bases; junction bases outside the gene matches: 8. This CDR3 has 13 residues. Per the germline V gene, CDR1 is SGDLS and CDR2 is YYNGEE.